Each of the 19 T cell receptor beta chains below was sequenced from the same sample in a study of blood T cell repertoires in COVID-19. Sequencing used immunoSEQ multiplex PCR; TCRdb keeps in-frame clones, though not all of them. Here the sample spans 150,000 or so clones, 84% being singletons. The sample consisted of PBMCs or T cells enriched from blood (not recorded which). The receptors derive from a woman aged 45-60 years who had been exposed to COVID-19.

J is TRBJ2-7 and V is TRBV5-1; 11 bases map to TRBD2. V shed 0 bases and J 0 bases; nucleotides not matched to a gene: 2. The length of the CDR3 is 16 residues. Germline V CDR1 and CDR2: SGHRS, YFSETQ. CDR3 residues: CASSLGTSGFSYEQYF. CDR3 coding DNA: TGCGCCAGCAGCTTGGGGACTAGCGGGTTCTCCTACGAGCAGTACTTC.

The chain is built from TRBV7-2 and TRBJ2-7, with D tentatively TRBD2 (6 bases). CDR1 is SGHTA and CDR2 is FQGNSA in the germline V gene. The CDR3 has 17 residues. Trimming took 1 base from V and 6 from J, leaving 22 bases between them. The CDR3 loop reads CASSLVGGFRFRGEQYF. DNA for the CDR3: TGTGCCAGCAGCTTAGTTGGGGGGTTTCGGTTTAGGGGCGAGCAGTACTTC.

This clone has just one count. V is TRBV9 and J is TRBJ2-7, with TRBD2 matching over 8 bases. The CDR3 is made up of 15 amino acids. The V gene's germline CDR1 is SGDLS and CDR2 YYNGEE. J lost 0 bases, V lost 4 bases, and 6 bases had no gene match. The CDR3 here is CASSISGDPSYEQYF. The DNA of the CDR3 is TGTGCCAGCAGCATTAGCGGGGACCCCTCCTACGAGCAGTACTTC.

The genes are TRBV3-1 (or the pseudogene TRBV3-2) and TRBJ1-5, with 9 bases lining up with TRBD1. This CDR3 is built from 13 residues. With 8 bases clipped from V and 6 bases from J, the junction kept 5 bases outside the gene matches. Looked up from germline, CDR1 is LGHDT and CDR2 is YNNKEL (reference sequence). CDR3 DNA sequence: TGTGCCAGCGCACGGACAGGGGCTCAGCCCCAGCATTTT. Translation gives CASARTGAQPQHF.

This clone showed up just a few times. The chain links TRBV27 to TRBJ1-6; D may be TRBD1 (5 bases). This CDR3 is 16 amino acids long. CDR1 and CDR2 (germline): MNHEY, SMNVEV (reference sequence). Between the trimmed V and J ends, which lost 6 bases and 7 bases, there was a span of 19 bases. CDR3 sequence reads: CASSLGMGLLNSPLHF. The DNA for the CDR3 is TGTGCCAGCAGCCTAGGGATGGGGCTGCTAAATTCACCCCTCCACTTT.

The count of this clone is one. The rearrangement joins TRBV5-8 to TRBJ2-7, with D uncertain. Between the trimmed V and J ends, which lost 4 bases and 5 bases, there was a span of 13 bases. This CDR3 contains 13 residues. Germline lookup yields CDR1 SGHTS and CDR2 YDEGEE. This CDR3 reads CASSPSWSNEQYF. The CDR3 nucleotides read TGTGCCAGCAGCCCCAGTTGGAGTAACGAGCAGTACTTC.

The CDR3 protein is CASSKIGGNAEAFF. CDR3 DNA sequence: TGTGCCAGCAGCAAGATCGGGGGTAATGCTGAAGCTTTCTTT. This chain links TRBV5-4 with TRBJ1-1; D is possibly TRBD1 (5 bases). From germline, CDR1 is SGHNT and CDR2 YYREEE (reference sequence). Deletions cut 4 bases from V and 6 bases from J, with 16 bases between. The CDR3 has 14 residues.

The rearrangement links TRBV19 to TRBJ1-4; possible D gene TRBD1, 6 bases. This CDR3 contains 16 residues. Trimming took 7 bases from V and 0 from J, leaving 15 bases between them. CDR1 and CDR2 from the germline V gene are LNHDA and SQIVND (reference sequence). The CDR3 sequence is CASKTGGDATNEKLFF. In DNA, the CDR3 is TGTGCCAGTAAAACGGGGGGCGATGCAACTAATGAAAAACTGTTTTTT. Full variable domain (outside the CDR3, taken from reference TRBV19 and TRBJ1-4): DGGITQSPKYLFRKEGQNVTLSCEQNLNHDAMYWYRQDPGQGLRLIYYSQIVNDFQKGDIAEGYSVSREKKESFPLTVTSAQKNPTAFYLCASKTGGDATNEKLFFGSGTQLSVL.

This clone turned up a few times. The gene calls are TRBV10-1 and TRBJ2-1, with 10 bases lining up with TRBD2. Losses at the gene ends were 0 bases for V and 5 bases for J; bases not matched to a gene: 7. The CDR3 extends over 17 amino acids. CDR1 WNHNN and CDR2 SYGVQD come from the germline V gene (reference sequence). CDR3 in amino acids: CASSESTGLAVNNEQFF. In nucleotides, the CDR3 is TGCGCCAGCAGTGAGTCGACCGGACTAGCGGTTAACAATGAGCAGTTCTTC.

The chain has TRBV6-5 and TRBJ1-4; no reliable D call. There are 15 residues in the CDR3. Germline loops: CDR1 MNHEY, CDR2 SVGAGI. Trimming cost V 8 bases and J 4 bases, with 17 bases left between them. DNA for the CDR3: TGTGCCAGCGCGCGGGAAGCTGGCTTTAATGAAAAACTGTTTTTT. As protein: CASAREAGFNEKLFF.

J is TRBJ2-3 and V is TRBV7-6, with TRBD1 matching over 7 bases. V lost 11 bases, J lost 5 bases, and 1 base stayed unmatched. Germline V gene sequence: CDR1 SGHVS, CDR2 FNYEAQ. The CDR3 runs to 10 residues. For the CDR3, the DNA is TGTGCCCACAGGGGAGATACGCAGTATTTT. It translates to CAHRGDTQYF.

The chain couples TRBV11-2 to TRBJ2-3; 12 bases map to TRBD2. CDR3 length equals 17 residues. Trimming took 1 base from V and 5 from J; bases not matched to a gene: 7. Germline CDR1 and CDR2: SGHAT and FQNNGV. The CDR3 DNA sequence: TGTGCCAGCAGCTTAGGGGCTAGCGGGAGGGCCGGAGATACGCAGTATTTT. Translated, it gives CASSLGASGRAGDTQYF.

V usage is TRBV29-1 and J usage is TRBJ1-3, with a possible D match to TRBD1 (5 bases). With 2 bases removed from V and 3 bases from J, the gap between germline ends came to 14 bases. The length of the CDR3 is 15 residues. The germline CDR1 and CDR2 sequences are SQVTM and ANQGSEA. This CDR3 is CSVESKGADGNTIYF. The CDR3 bases are TGCAGCGTTGAATCAAAAGGGGCGGATGGAAACACCATATATTTT. The full variable domain, rest sourced from reference TRBV29-1 and TRBJ1-3, is SAVISQKPSRDICQRGTSLTIQCQVDSQVTMMFWYRQQPGQSLTLIATANQGSEATYESGFVIDKFPISRPNLTFSTLTVSNMSPEDSSIYLCSVESKGADGNTIYFGEGSWLTVV.

The V gene is TRBV27, the J gene TRBJ1-1; 9 nucleotides align to TRBD1. Germline V gives CDR1 MNHEY, CDR2 SMNVEV (reference sequence). This CDR3 contains 13 residues. The V gene end was trimmed by 6 bases and the J gene end by 12 bases; junction bases not matched to a gene: 11. CDR3 nucleotides: TGTGCCAGCAGAACCCCGGGACAGGGTTCCCCTTTCTTT. This sequence encodes CASRTPGQGSPFF.

The chain is built from TRBV6-5 and TRBJ1-1; the D gene is possibly TRBD1 (5 bases). This CDR3 is 13 amino acids long. V lost 6 bases and J lost 1, with 9 bases in between. Germline V CDR1 and CDR2: MNHEY, SVGAGI. For the CDR3, the DNA is TGTGCCAGCAGCATGGGGCAGAACACTGAAGCTTTCTTT. Encoded protein: CASSMGQNTEAFF.

The gene calls are TRBV5-8 and TRBJ1-6; possible D gene TRBD1, 6 bases. The CDR3 runs 16 residues. The germline V gene encodes CDR1 SGHTS and CDR2 YDEGEE. V lost 0 bases, J lost 9 bases, and 16 bases lay in between. The CDR3 DNA sequence: TGTGCCAGCAGCTTGGGAGGCTTACAGGGAATTTCACCCCTCCACTTT. Amino acids: CASSLGGLQGISPLHF.

The chain joins TRBV30 to TRBJ1-6; TRBD1 might be the D (6 bases). This CDR3 spans 13 amino acids. Per the germline V gene, CDR1 is GTSNPN and CDR2 is SVGIG (reference sequence). The V gene lost 5 bases and the J gene lost 8 bases, with 13 bases spanning the gap. CDR3 nucleotides: TGTGCCTGGGCGGGGGGGCTCGATTCACCCCTCCACTTT. Translating it yields CAWAGGLDSPLHF.

CDR3 DNA: TGTGCCAGCAGTTTCCAACAGGGGGCCCATTCACCCCTCCACTTT. Its translation: CASSFQQGAHSPLHF. This chain connects TRBV27 to TRBJ1-6, with TRBD1 matching over 9 bases. Per the germline V gene, CDR1 is MNHEY and CDR2 is SMNVEV (reference sequence). J gave up 8 bases and V 3 bases, and 5 bases lay outside the gene matches. The CDR3 consists of 15 residues.

The J gene is TRBJ1-5, the V gene TRBV6-5; possibly TRBD1 for D (6 bases). V was shortened by 6 bases and J by 2 bases, with 14 bases between the two germline ends. The CDR3 contains 15 residues. Germline V gene lookup returns CDR1 MNHEY and CDR2 SVGAGI. The CDR3 DNA is TGTGCCAGCAGACCAACAGGGAGGGGCAATCAGCCCCAGCATTTT. It encodes CASRPTGRGNQPQHF.